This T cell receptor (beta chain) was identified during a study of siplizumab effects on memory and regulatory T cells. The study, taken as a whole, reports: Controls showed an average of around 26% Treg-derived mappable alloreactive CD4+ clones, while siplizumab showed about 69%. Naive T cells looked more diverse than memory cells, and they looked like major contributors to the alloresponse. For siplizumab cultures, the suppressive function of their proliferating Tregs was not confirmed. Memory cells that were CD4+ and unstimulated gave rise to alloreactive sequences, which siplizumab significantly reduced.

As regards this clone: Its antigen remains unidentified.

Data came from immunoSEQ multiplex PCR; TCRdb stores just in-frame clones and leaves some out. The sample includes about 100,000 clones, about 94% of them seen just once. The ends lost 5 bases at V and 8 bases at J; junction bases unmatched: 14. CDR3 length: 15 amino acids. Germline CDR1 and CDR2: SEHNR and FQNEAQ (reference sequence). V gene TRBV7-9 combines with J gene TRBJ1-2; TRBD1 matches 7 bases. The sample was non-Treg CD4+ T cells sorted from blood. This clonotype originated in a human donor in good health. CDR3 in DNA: TGTGCCAGCAGCAGAAATGGAGGACAGGATGTGGGCTACACCTTC. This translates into CASSRNGGQDVGYTF.